A single TCR beta chain is shown here with its context. No antigen is known for it. The sample originates from a study of CD8 T cells in ankylosing spondylitis. Regarding the study as a whole: Blood from ankylosing spondylitis patients appeared to carry a characteristic roughly 8-variant TCR beta motif. Clones linked to the disease showed a CD8+ phenotype. They occurred at relatively low frequencies in peripheral blood. The clones that were linked to disease were reported to be significantly enriched in matched synovial fluid samples from ankylosing spondylitis patients. Some of the motif variants had earlier been found in reactive arthritis patients' fluid and blood.

The CDR3 extends over 12 amino acids. Trimming removed 5 bases at V and 5 bases at J, with 10 bases between. In making TCR beta libraries, quantitative 5'-RACE with molecular barcodes was used. TCRdb used MiXCR to reprocess the 5' RACE reads, holding one entry per CDR3 protein. The data hold about 440,000 distinct CDR3 sequences, with 17% observed a single time. The chain carries TRBV12-3 or TRBV12-4 and TRBJ2-7; no definite D call. The TCR sequence derives from a male donor with ankylosing spondylitis. Sequencing was done on a sample of blood, either unsorted or a sorted T cell fraction (not recorded which). The CDR3 coding sequence is TGTGCCAGCAGTGATAATCCTAACGAGCAGTACTTC. Its protein is CASSDNPNEQYF.